These 5 T cell receptor beta chains share one sample of origin, sequenced in a study of blood T cell repertoires in COVID-19. Measured with immunoSEQ multiplex PCR; TCRdb has only the in-frame clones, and not every one. The profile shows 95,000 to 150,000 clones, around 87% of them singletons. Material: peripheral blood. The receptors here all came from a woman in her 70s with acute or convalescent COVID-19.

V usage is TRBV7-9 and J usage is TRBJ2-1, with 8 positions matching TRBD2. The CDR3 extends over 15 amino acids. The junction had 0 bases not matched to a gene; V was cut back by 2 bases and J by 0 bases. Germline lookup yields CDR1 SEHNR and CDR2 FQNEAQ (reference sequence). The CDR3 DNA is TGTGCCAGCAGCTTAAGCGGGAGCTCCTACAATGAGCAGTTCTTC. It specifies CASSLSGSSYNEQFF.

The rearrangement uses TRBV5-4 and TRBJ1-4, with no clear D. Trimming left V 5 bases short and J 3 bases short, with 11 bases between. CDR1 is SGHNT, CDR2 YYREEE, per germline (reference sequence). The CDR3 is made up of 14 amino acids. The CDR3 DNA sequence: TGTGCCAGCAGTTGGGCCGGGGCTAATGAAAAACTGTTTTTT. Protein product: CASSWAGANEKLFF.

The chain recombines TRBV6-5 with TRBJ2-7; a possible D gene is TRBD2 (5 bases). Germline CDR1 and CDR2: MNHEY and SVGAGI. Trimming removed 7 bases from V and 3 bases from J, with 19 bases in between. The CDR3 covers 15 residues. CDR3 nucleotides: TGTGCCAGCACCCTGAGCGGCTGGTCACGCTACGAGCAGTACTTC. Protein: CASTLSGWSRYEQYF.

The chain joins TRBV28 to TRBJ1-4; tentative D call: TRBD1 (6 bases). The V and J ends lost 3 bases and 4 bases respectively, with 12 bases between them. This CDR3 contains 15 residues. Germline V gives CDR1 MDHEN, CDR2 SYDVKM. CDR3 region: CASSLAGEGNEKLFF. The CDR3 DNA sequence: TGTGCCAGCAGTTTGGCAGGGGAGGGTAATGAAAAACTGTTTTTT.

This clone was seen just once. The rearrangement joins TRBV19 to TRBJ2-1; tentative D call: TRBD2 (5 bases). Between the trimmed V and J ends, which lost 0 bases and 10 bases, there was a span of 16 bases. The germline CDR1 and CDR2 sequences are LNHDA and SQIVND (reference sequence). The CDR3 is made up of 15 amino acids. This CDR3 is CASSIEENRGQEQFF. CDR3 in DNA: TGTGCCAGTAGTATAGAGGAGAACCGGGGTCAGGAGCAGTTCTTC. The whole variable domain, filled in from reference TRBV19 and TRBJ2-1, reads DGGITQSPKYLFRKEGQNVTLSCEQNLNHDAMYWYRQDPGQGLRLIYYSQIVNDFQKGDIAEGYSVSREKKESFPLTVTSAQKNPTAFYLCASSIEENRGQEQFFGPGTRLTVL.